What follows describes a single T cell receptor (beta chain). Clones were read by immunoSEQ multiplex PCR, and TCRdb kept only the in-frame ones, dropping some. The data show roughly 280,000 clones, around 85% seen once. V lost 5 bases and J lost 10, with 17 bases in between. Germline V lookup: CDR1 SGHTA, CDR2 FQGNSA. This CDR3 has 13 residues. The data are from a study of blood T cell repertoires in COVID-19. The chain joins TRBV7-2 to TRBJ1-1, with D maybe TRBD1 (5 bases). The sequence derives from a woman between 65 and 79 years old with acute or convalescent COVID-19. Sequencing input: peripheral blood. The DNA for the CDR3 is TGTGCCAGCAGCGATGGGAAGGGGTCGCGAGCTTTCTTT. It yields the protein CASSDGKGSRAFF.